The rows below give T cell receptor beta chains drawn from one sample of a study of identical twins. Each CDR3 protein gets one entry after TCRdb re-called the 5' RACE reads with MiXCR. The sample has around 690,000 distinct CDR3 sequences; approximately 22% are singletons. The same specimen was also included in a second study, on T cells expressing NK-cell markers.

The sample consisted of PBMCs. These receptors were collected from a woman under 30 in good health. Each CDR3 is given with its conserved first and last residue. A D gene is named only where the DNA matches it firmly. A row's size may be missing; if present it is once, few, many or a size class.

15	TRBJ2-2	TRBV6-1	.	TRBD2	TGTGCCAGCACTAGCGGGGGATTATACACCGGGGAGCTGTTTTTT	CASTSGGLYTGELFF
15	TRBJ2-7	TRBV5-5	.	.	TGTGCCAGCAGCTTGGATGTGGCAGGGACCTACGAGCAGTACTTC	CASSLDVAGTYEQYF
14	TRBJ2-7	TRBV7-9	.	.	TGTGCCAGCAGCCAAACTAGAGATGGCGGCGAGCAGTACTTC	CASSQTRDGGEQYF
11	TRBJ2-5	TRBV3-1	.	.	TGTGCCAGCAGCCAAGATGAGGTGCCTTACTTC	CASSQDEVPYF
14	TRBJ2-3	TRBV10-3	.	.	TGTGCCATCAGTGAGTCGAAGGTCCTGGATACGCAGTATTTT	CAISESKVLDTQYF
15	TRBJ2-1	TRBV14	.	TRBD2	TGTGCCAGCAGCCAAAGGCTAGCGGGGTACTATGAGCAGTTCTTC	CASSQRLAGYYEQFF
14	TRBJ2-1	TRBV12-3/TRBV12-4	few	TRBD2	TGTGCCAGCAGTTTTCGGACTAGCGGGAGGGAGCAGTTCTTC	CASSFRTSGREQFF
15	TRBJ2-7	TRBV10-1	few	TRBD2	TGCGCCAGCAGTGAGTATAGCGGGTCGGGGTCCGAGCAGTACTTC	CASSEYSGSGSEQYF
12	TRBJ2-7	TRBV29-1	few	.	TGCAGCGTCGTACACTCCTCCTACGAGCAGTACTTC	CSVVHSSYEQYF
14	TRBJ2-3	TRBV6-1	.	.	TGTGCCAGCAGTACACTGTATAGCGAAAGTACGCAGTATTTT	CASSTLYSESTQYF
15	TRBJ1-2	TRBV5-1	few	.	TGCGCCAGCAGCCTACAGGAGTCCTCCCGCTATGGCTACACCTTC	CASSLQESSRYGYTF
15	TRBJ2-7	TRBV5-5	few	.	TGTGCCAGCAGCTTGGCTCCCCAGGTCTCCTACGAGCAGTACTTC	CASSLAPQVSYEQYF
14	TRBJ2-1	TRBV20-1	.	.	TGCAGTGCTAGTCCGGGAGTAACAAGGAATGAGCAGTTCTTC	CSASPGVTRNEQFF
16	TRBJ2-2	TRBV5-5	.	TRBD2	TGTGCCAGCAGCGGAAGGACTAGCGGGAGCACCGGGGAGCTGTTTTTT	CASSGRTSGSTGELFF
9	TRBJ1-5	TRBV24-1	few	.	TGTGCCACCACCCAGGGTGTAGCATTT	CATTQGVAF
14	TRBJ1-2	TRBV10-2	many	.	TGCGCCAGCTGGCGAAGGGGGACAAACTATGGCTACACCTTC	CASWRRGTNYGYTF